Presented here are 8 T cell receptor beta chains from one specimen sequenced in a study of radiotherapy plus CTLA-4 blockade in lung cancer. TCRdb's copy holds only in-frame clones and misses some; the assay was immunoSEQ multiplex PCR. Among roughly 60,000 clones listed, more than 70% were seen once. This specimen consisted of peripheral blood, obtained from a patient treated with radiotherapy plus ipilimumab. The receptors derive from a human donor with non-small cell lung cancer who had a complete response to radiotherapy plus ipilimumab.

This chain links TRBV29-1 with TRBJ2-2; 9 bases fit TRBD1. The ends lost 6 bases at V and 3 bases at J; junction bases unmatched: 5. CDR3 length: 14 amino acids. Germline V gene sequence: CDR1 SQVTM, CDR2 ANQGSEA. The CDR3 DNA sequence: TGCAGCGTCCGGACAGGGGCCCACACCGGGGAGCTGTTTTTT. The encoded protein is CSVRTGAHTGELFF.

The chain's CDR3 is CASSQGYEQYF. CDR3 in DNA: TGTGCTAGTAGTCAGGGTTACGAGCAGTACTTC. The rearrangement links TRBV12-5 to TRBJ2-7, with a possible D match to TRBD1 (5 bases). This CDR3 spans 11 amino acids. Germline loops: CDR1 LGHNT, CDR2 FRNRAP. V was cut by 8 bases and J by 4 bases, with 9 bases left in between. The variable domain in full, completed from reference TRBV12-5 and TRBJ2-7, reads DARVTQTPRHKVTEMGQEVTMRCQPILGHNTVFWYRQTMMQGLELLAYFRNRAPLDDSGMPKDRFSAEMPDATLATLKIQPSEPRDSAVYFCASSQGYEQYFGPGTRLTVT.

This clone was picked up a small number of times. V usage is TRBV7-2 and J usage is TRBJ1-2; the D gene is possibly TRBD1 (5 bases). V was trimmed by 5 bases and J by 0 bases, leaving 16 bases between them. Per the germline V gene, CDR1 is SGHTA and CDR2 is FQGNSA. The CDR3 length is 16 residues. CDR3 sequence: CASSDPAGGANYGYTF. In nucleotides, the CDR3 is TGTGCCAGCAGCGATCCGGCCGGGGGGGCTAACTATGGCTACACCTTC.

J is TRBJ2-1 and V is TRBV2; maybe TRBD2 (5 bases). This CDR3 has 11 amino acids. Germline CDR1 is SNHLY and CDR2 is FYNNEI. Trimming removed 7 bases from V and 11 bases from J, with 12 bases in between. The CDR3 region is CASTDYGKQFF. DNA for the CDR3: TGTGCCAGCACAGATTACGGGAAGCAGTTCTTC.

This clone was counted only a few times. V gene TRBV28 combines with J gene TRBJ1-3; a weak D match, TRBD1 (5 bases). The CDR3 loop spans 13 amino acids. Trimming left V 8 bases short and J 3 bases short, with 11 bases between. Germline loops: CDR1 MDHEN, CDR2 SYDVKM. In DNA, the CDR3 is TGTGCCAGCCTCCGGGGGGGTGGAAACACCATATATTTT. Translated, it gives CASLRGGGNTIYF.

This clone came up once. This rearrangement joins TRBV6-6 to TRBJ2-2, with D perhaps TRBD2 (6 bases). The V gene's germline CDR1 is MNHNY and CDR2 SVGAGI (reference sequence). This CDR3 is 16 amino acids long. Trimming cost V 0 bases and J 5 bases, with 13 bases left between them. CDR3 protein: CASSYSFTRGTGELFF. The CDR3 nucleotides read TGTGCCAGCAGTTACTCGTTCACACGGGGGACCGGGGAGCTGTTTTTT.

CDR3 sequence: CASSISATRTDYEQYF. CDR3 nucleotides: TGTGCCAGTAGTATCTCAGCGACAAGGACAGACTACGAGCAGTACTTC. This rearrangement joins TRBV19 to TRBJ2-7, with D tentatively TRBD1 (6 bases). V lost 3 bases and J lost 3, with 18 bases in between. CDR3 length: 16 amino acids. The V gene's germline CDR1 is LNHDA and CDR2 SQIVND (reference sequence).

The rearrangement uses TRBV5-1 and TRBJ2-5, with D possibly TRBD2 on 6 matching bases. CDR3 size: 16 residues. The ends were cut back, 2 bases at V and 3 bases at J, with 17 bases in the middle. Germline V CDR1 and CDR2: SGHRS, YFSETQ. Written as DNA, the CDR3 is TGCGCCAGCAGCTTTTCGCAGGACTACTTGAAAGAGACCCAGTACTTC. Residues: CASSFSQDYLKETQYF.